One sample yielded the 5 T cell receptor beta chains listed below, sequenced in a study of CD8+CD57+ T cells in acquired aplastic anemia. Genomic DNA templated the TCR beta VDJ and CDR3 profiling. TCRdb passed the reads through MiXCR, listing each CDR3 protein once. The data show some 47,000 distinct CDR3 sequences, around 70% seen once. Sequencing input: sorted CD4+, CD8+, or CD8+CD57+ T cells (not recorded which) from PBMCs. Receptors originate from a human donor in good health, serving as a control.

This clonotype was seen just once. The chain joins TRBV19 to TRBJ1-2; 7 bases are a match to TRBD1. Trimming took 7 bases from V and 2 from J; bases not matched to a gene: 10. The CDR3 contains 15 residues. Germline V gene sequence: CDR1 LNHDA, CDR2 SQIVND (reference sequence). CDR3 amino acids: CASMWDSYYNYGYTF. CDR3 sequence (DNA): TGTGCCAGTATGTGGGACAGCTACTACAACTATGGCTACACCTTC.

This chain uses TRBV7-9 with TRBJ2-7, with D hard to call. Per the germline V gene, CDR1 is SEHNR and CDR2 is FQNEAQ (reference sequence). The CDR3 is made up of 12 amino acids. Trimming stripped 6 bases from V and 3 bases from J, with 9 bases between. The CDR3 sequence: CASSLFLYEQYF. In DNA, the CDR3 is TGTGCCAGCAGTTTATTTCTCTACGAGCAGTACTTC.

In this sample, this clonotype turned up many times. The rearrangement uses TRBV6-2 or TRBV6-3 and TRBJ2-7; 9 nucleotides agree with TRBD2. V shed 2 bases and J 4 bases; nucleotides not matched to a gene: 3. Germline CDR1 reads MNHEY; CDR2 reads SVGEGT. This CDR3 is 14 amino acids long. In DNA form, the CDR3 reads TGTGCCAGCAGTTACCAGCGGGAGGTATACGAGCAGTACTTC. Residues: CASSYQREVYEQYF.

DNA of the CDR3: TGCAGTGCTCGGTACAACTATGGCTACACCTTC. It encodes CSARYNYGYTF. V usage is TRBV20-1 and J usage is TRBJ1-2; D unresolved. V was pared by 5 bases and J by 2 bases, with 6 bases between. Germline CDR1 reads DFQATT; CDR2 reads SNEGSKA (reference sequence). The CDR3 has 11 residues.

The chain uses TRBV10-2 and TRBJ1-2, with D uncertain. The V and J ends lost 6 bases and 0 bases respectively, with 8 bases between them. Germline loops: CDR1 WSHSY, CDR2 SAAADI. This CDR3 contains 13 residues. As DNA, the CDR3 is TGCGCCAGCAGCGGGCCGACTAACTATGGCTACACCTTC. The encoded protein is CASSGPTNYGYTF.